This T cell receptor beta chain is drawn from a study of shared clonotypes between healthy human individuals. CDR1 and CDR2 from the germline V gene are MNHEY and SVGAGI. This CDR3 is built from 14 residues. The V and J ends lost 6 bases and 0 bases respectively, with 11 bases between them. Study processing details: Junction-only sequences without quality scores came from ImmunoSEQ, so filtering differed. Sequencing used immunoSEQ multiplex PCR; TCRdb keeps in-frame clones, though not all of them. The V and J calls and clone size were taken over from that table, and D and trimming were inferred from the DNA. Among millions of clones, about 95% were seen once, and the ten largest hold 0.1% to 0.15%. About this clone itself: Other DNA sequences in the sample encode the same CDR3.

The source is a man in his late teens or twenties in good health. Sample: naive CD4+ T cells sorted from blood. As for subset: CD45RA+ positively selected. The chain is built from TRBV6-5 and TRBJ1-1; a weak D match, TRBD1 (6 bases). The CDR3 reads CASRLGHLNTEAFF. The CDR3 DNA sequence: TGTGCCAGCAGGTTGGGACACTTGAACACTGAAGCTTTCTTT.